This T cell receptor beta chain emerged from a study of T cell responses to AZD1222 COVID-19 vaccine (dated by TCRdb to about 2021). Describing the broader study: AZD1222 recipients whose second dose came at about 4 weeks and those whose second dose came at about 12 weeks were combined into one group, since spike-specific TCR depth and breadth did not differ between the two schedules. A total of 230 to 250 trial participants underwent TCR sequencing, of whom some 200 had received two doses of AZD1222 and some 25 had received two doses of the MenACWY control vaccine. Trial participants were enrolled into age subgroups of 18-55, 56-69 and 70-plus years, which contained around 150, 29 and 61 TCR-sequenced participants, respectively.

The CDR3 regions of human TCRbeta chains were analyzed by immunosequencing. The study's own analysis went as follows. TCRs in the repertoires were compared against a reference library of SARS-CoV-2-specific TCRs that had been generated with the MIRA antigen-specificity platform. Breadth was defined as the fraction of unique TCRs that were SARS-CoV-2-associated. Depth was defined as the fraction of total T cells that were SARS-CoV-2-associated. Using the MIRA data, each spike-specific TCR was assigned both to the spike region to which the TCR was reactive and to a CD4 or CD8 class. Log10-transformed breadth and depth values were compared by one-way ANOVA with Sidak's multiple comparisons tests. TCRdb took over this immuneACCESS table, retaining in-frame rearrangements with V and J assigned. Such tables are incomplete; in checked studies, under half of the missing clones stem from an unresolved V gene, and the remainder is unexplained. V and J calls and clone size are given by that table; D and trimming were obtained from the DNA. The sample table contains 150,000 to 200,000 clones; only one count was recorded for roughly 88% of them. Around 8% of the sample is in the top ten clones.

Overall results and qualifications from the work: Because no day 14 peak-response samples were available, repertoires were characterized only after the peak T cell response. The 56-69-year group was small, and its depth increase did not reach significance, likely because of low power. Conclusions about previously exposed vaccinees are limited, since just five or six AZD1222 recipients were seropositive for SARS-CoV-2 at baseline. Vaccine-associated CD4 TCRs spanned the whole spike protein, with dominant responses in regions 160-218 and 743-854. Reportedly, close to half of the unique spike-specific TCRs recognized epitopes lying outside the regions that are mutated in the B.1.351 and B.1.1.7 variants. After two AZD1222 doses, both the breadth and the depth of spike-specific TCRs were significantly higher than at day 0 and than in MenACWY recipients. Most participants were white British and females outnumbered males, and the authors suggested that clonal diversity may have been underestimated.

Including cysteine and phenylalanine, the CDR3 has 12 amino acids. Only the CDR3 DNA stays, 36 bases, in frame from base 1. From V the trimming removes 7 bases and from J it removes 6 bases, while the gene matches leave 6 bases of the junction unaccounted for. CDR1 and CDR2, looked up from the germline V gene, are SQVTM and ANQGSEA. The time point label of this sample denotes: baseline before first vaccination. Samples from vaccinated people were obtained from the UK trials COV001 and COV002, which included a single-blind randomized controlled phase 2/3 trial of AZD1222 (ChAdOx1 nCoV-19) in healthy adults. For TCRbeta chain sequencing, PBMC samples were collected from trial participants at day 0 and at day 28 after the second dose. As to this clone: Its specific antigen is unknown. There are no base qualities to consult, and no much larger clone falls within one base.

This specimen was peripheral blood, taken on day 0 of AZD1222 vaccination. The chain employs TRBV29-1 and TRBJ2-7, and 10 junction bases match TRBD1. The sequence came from an adult in good health. At the DNA level, the sequence is TGCAGCGCCAGGACAGGGGGTACCGAGCAGTACTTC. This is translated as CSARTGGTEQYF.